Each of the 21 T cell receptor beta chains below was sequenced from the same sample in a study of T cell responses to AZD1222 COVID-19 vaccine (dated by TCRdb to about 2021). Library method: the immunoSEQ multiplex PCR assay. In its TCRdb copy, this immuneACCESS table keeps in-frame sequences only and misses some clones. Where compared with another copy, unresolved V genes explain less than half of these, and the others have no known cause. This sample gives about 170,000 clones in total; approximately 95% of them show up just once. The ten largest clones represent around 4.3% of the sample. This specimen's time point label, interpreted: baseline before first vaccination. This sample comprised peripheral blood, obtained on day 0 of AZD1222 vaccination. The receptors originated from an adult in good health.

This chain joins TRBV5-4 and TRBJ1-2; D may be TRBD1 (5 bases). The CDR3 has 15 residues. CDR1 is SGHNT, CDR2 YYREEE, per germline (reference sequence). The ends were cut back, 5 bases at V and 8 bases at J, with 22 bases in the middle. The CDR3 is CASSIDLGRQSGYTF. CDR3 sequence (DNA): TGTGCCAGCAGTATTGATCTTGGGCGACAGAGCGGCTACACCTTC.

The rearrangement joins TRBV27 to TRBJ1-5; D uncertain. The germline V gene has CDR1 MNHEY and CDR2 SMNVEV (reference sequence). V lost 0 bases, J lost 0 bases, and 6 bases lay in between. The CDR3 length is 15 residues. CDR3 nucleotides: TGTGCCAGCAGTTTATCCCAAAATAGCAATCAGCCCCAGCATTTT. Its translation is CASSLSQNSNQPQHF.

This chain joins TRBV7-9 and TRBJ1-1; D is perhaps TRBD1 (6 bases). Looked up from germline, CDR1 is SEHNR and CDR2 is FQNEAQ (reference sequence). This CDR3 is built from 15 residues. V lost 5 bases and J 2 bases, leaving 15 bases between the germline ends. The CDR3 is CASSQKTGLNTEAFF. CDR3 DNA sequence: TGTGCCAGCAGCCAGAAGACAGGCCTTAACACTGAAGCTTTCTTT.

The gene calls are TRBV3-1 (or the pseudogene TRBV3-2) and TRBJ1-1, with a tentative D call TRBD1 (5 bases). In germline, CDR1 is LGHDT, CDR2 YNNKEL (reference sequence). The CDR3 has 16 residues. V was trimmed by 0 bases and J by 0 bases, leaving 11 bases between them. The CDR3 here is CASSQDPRQLNTEAFF. The CDR3 DNA reads as TGTGCCAGCAGCCAAGATCCCAGACAGCTGAACACTGAAGCTTTCTTT.

This chain links TRBV27 with TRBJ1-1; TRBD1 aligns across 9 bases. Germline-derived CDR1 and CDR2 are MNHEY and SMNVEV (reference sequence). J gave up 5 bases and V 6 bases, and 10 bases lay outside the gene matches. The CDR3 has 15 amino acids. CDR3 region: CASSLDRGRGTEAFF. Written as DNA, the CDR3 is TGTGCCAGCAGCTTGGACAGGGGAAGAGGTACTGAAGCTTTCTTT.

The genes are TRBV19 and TRBJ1-5; possible D gene TRBD1, 5 bases. The germline V and J ends were trimmed by 6 bases and 0 bases, with 12 bases remaining between them. CDR1 is LNHDA and CDR2 is SQIVND in the germline V gene (reference sequence). This CDR3 is built from 15 residues. The CDR3 DNA sequence: TGTGCCAGTAGGGTAGGGGACTATAGCAATCAGCCCCAGCATTTT. Its translation is CASRVGDYSNQPQHF. Full variable domain (missing parts from reference TRBV19 and TRBJ1-5): DGGITQSPKYLFRKEGQNVTLSCEQNLNHDAMYWYRQDPGQGLRLIYYSQIVNDFQKGDIAEGYSVSREKKESFPLTVTSAQKNPTAFYLCASRVGDYSNQPQHFGDGTRLSIL.

To note about this clone: No DNA is shown, since the ends of the CDR3 on it are uncertain; the CDR3 is the one TCRdb lists. The chain recombines TRBV6-5 with TRBJ1-4. Germline values: CDR1 MNHEY, CDR2 SVGAGI. The CDR3 length equals 14 residues, ends included. CDR3 protein: CASSTSGAGEKLFF.

The V and J genes are TRBV7-9 and TRBJ1-3; D may be TRBD1 (6 bases). This CDR3 is built from 19 residues. V lost 5 bases, J lost 0 bases, and 23 bases lay in between. Per germline, CDR1 SEHNR and CDR2 FQNEAQ (reference sequence). The CDR3 loop reads CASSRRGAPSSYSGNTIYF. The DNA for the CDR3 is TGTGCCAGCAGCCGTCGGGGGGCCCCATCATCATACTCTGGAAACACCATATATTTT. Full variable domain (rest looked up from reference TRBV7-9 and TRBJ1-3): DTGVSQNPRHKITKRGQNVTFRCDPISEHNRLYWYRQTLGQGPEFLTYFQNEAQLEKSRLLSDRFSAERPKGSFSTLEIQRTEQGDSAMYLCASSRRGAPSSYSGNTIYFGEGSWLTVV.

This sequence joins TRBV6-5 and TRBJ2-7; D is perhaps TRBD1 (6 bases). Germline lookup yields CDR1 MNHEY and CDR2 SVGAGI. Deletions cut 1 base from V and 2 bases from J, with 15 bases between. CDR3 size: 16 residues. The CDR3 DNA is TGTGCCAGCAGTTACTTGGGGGCGTACGGAACCTACGAGCAGTACTTC. It translates to CASSYLGAYGTYEQYF.

V usage is TRBV15 and J usage is TRBJ2-3, with D possibly matching TRBD2 (6 bases). Looked up from germline, CDR1 is LNHNV and CDR2 is YYDKDF (reference sequence). V gave up 5 bases and J gave up 1 base, with 16 bases separating them. The CDR3 extends over 16 amino acids. CDR3 amino acids: CATSDNSGVGTDTQYF. The CDR3 region has the DNA TGTGCCACCAGCGACAACTCGGGGGTGGGCACAGATACGCAGTATTTT.

V gene TRBV4-1 combines with J gene TRBJ1-2; D gene uncertain. The CDR3 spans 13 residues. Looked up from germline, CDR1 is MGHRA and CDR2 is YSYEKL. The V end was cut by 0 bases, the J end by 5 bases, with 7 bases between. The CDR3 loop is CASSQEETYGYTF. The CDR3 DNA follows: TGCGCCAGCAGCCAAGAGGAAACTTATGGCTACACCTTC.

This chain joins TRBV12-5 and TRBJ2-1; TRBD2 matches at 9 bases. The CDR3 is 15 residues long. Germline CDR1 LGHNT, CDR2 FRNRAP. With 6 bases clipped from V and 6 bases from J, the junction kept 9 bases outside the gene matches. In DNA form, the CDR3 reads TGTGCTAGTGGCCCCCTCGGGCGGGGGGGCAATGAGCAGTTCTTC. Translated, it gives CASGPLGRGGNEQFF.

The chain is built from TRBV11-2 and TRBJ2-4; TRBD2 is a possible D gene (7 bases). Trimming pared 5 bases from V and 9 bases from J, leaving 14 bases between. CDR3 length: 13 amino acids. In germline, CDR1 is SGHAT, CDR2 FQNNGV. This CDR3 reads CASSSYREGIQYF. The CDR3 DNA reads TGTGCCAGCAGCAGCTACAGGGAGGGCATTCAGTACTTC.

The V call is TRBV18, the J call TRBJ2-7; D might be TRBD2 (6 bases). Between the trimmed V and J ends, which lost 5 bases and 6 bases, there was a span of 14 bases. Germline CDR1 reads KGHSH; CDR2 reads LQKENI. The CDR3 totals 13 residues. CDR3 protein: CASSLYRDSEQYF. The CDR3 DNA reads as TGTGCCAGCTCATTATACCGGGACTCCGAGCAGTACTTC.

The count of this clone is one. The chain joins TRBV3-1 (or the pseudogene TRBV3-2) to TRBJ1-4; possible D gene TRBD1, 6 bases. The germline gives CDR1 LGHDT, CDR2 YNNKEL (reference sequence). The CDR3 contains 16 residues. The V gene lost 3 bases and the J gene lost 5 bases, with 16 bases spanning the gap. This CDR3 is CASSQNRQEPNEKLFF. The CDR3, as DNA: TGTGCCAGCAGCCAGAATAGACAGGAGCCGAATGAAAAACTGTTTTTT.

With respect to this clone: This CDR3 is also generated by other DNA sequences in the sample. The chain combines TRBV4-1 with TRBJ2-1, with 8 bases matching TRBD1. This CDR3 is 16 amino acids long. With 0 bases clipped from V and 3 bases from J, the junction kept 4 bases outside the gene matches. Per the germline V gene, CDR1 is MGHRA and CDR2 is YSYEKL. The CDR3 here is CASSQDGQGVYNEQFF. The CDR3 DNA reads TGCGCCAGCAGCCAAGACGGACAGGGTGTCTACAATGAGCAGTTCTTC.

The CDR3 loop is CASSREQPSYNSPLHF. The CDR3 bases are TGCGCCAGCAGCAGAGAACAGCCCTCCTATAATTCACCCCTCCACTTT. The chain combines TRBV5-1 with TRBJ1-6, with D uncertain. The CDR3 sequence is 16 residues long. Germline CDR1 is SGHRS and CDR2 is YFSETQ. Trimming cost V 4 bases and J 0 bases, with 11 bases left between them.

The chain links TRBV19 to TRBJ1-4, with 9 bases that match TRBD1. V lost 9 bases and J lost 6; bases outside the gene matches: 2. The germline V gene encodes CDR1 LNHDA and CDR2 SQIVND (reference sequence). This CDR3 comprises 12 residues. CDR3: CASRTGDEKLFF. The CDR3 DNA reads TGTGCCAGCCGGACAGGGGATGAAAAACTGTTTTTT.

This rearrangement joins TRBV2 to TRBJ2-5; a possible D gene is TRBD2 (6 bases). Germline CDR1 reads SNHLY; CDR2 reads FYNNEI. The CDR3 loop spans 12 amino acids. V lost 8 bases to trimming and J lost 1 base, with 8 bases between them. CDR3 DNA sequence: TGTGCCAGCGGGAGGCCCCAAGAGACCCAGTACTTC. Its protein is CASGRPQETQYF.

The chain recombines TRBV19 with TRBJ1-2, with D perhaps matching TRBD1 (6 bases). This CDR3 spans 15 amino acids. Trimming pared 0 bases from V and 4 bases from J, leaving 12 bases between. Germline V gene lookup returns CDR1 LNHDA and CDR2 SQIVND (reference sequence). CDR3 in amino acids: CASSIDREGVYGYTF. Written as DNA, the CDR3 is TGTGCCAGTAGTATAGATCGGGAGGGGGTCTATGGCTACACCTTC.

The chain uses TRBV2 and TRBJ1-1; D not certain. V was shortened by 1 base and J by 3 bases, with 9 bases between the two germline ends. There are 14 residues in the CDR3. Germline V gene sequence: CDR1 SNHLY, CDR2 FYNNEI. The chain's CDR3 is CASSEGAADTEAFF. DNA of the CDR3: TGTGCCAGCAGTGAAGGGGCAGCCGACACTGAAGCTTTCTTT.